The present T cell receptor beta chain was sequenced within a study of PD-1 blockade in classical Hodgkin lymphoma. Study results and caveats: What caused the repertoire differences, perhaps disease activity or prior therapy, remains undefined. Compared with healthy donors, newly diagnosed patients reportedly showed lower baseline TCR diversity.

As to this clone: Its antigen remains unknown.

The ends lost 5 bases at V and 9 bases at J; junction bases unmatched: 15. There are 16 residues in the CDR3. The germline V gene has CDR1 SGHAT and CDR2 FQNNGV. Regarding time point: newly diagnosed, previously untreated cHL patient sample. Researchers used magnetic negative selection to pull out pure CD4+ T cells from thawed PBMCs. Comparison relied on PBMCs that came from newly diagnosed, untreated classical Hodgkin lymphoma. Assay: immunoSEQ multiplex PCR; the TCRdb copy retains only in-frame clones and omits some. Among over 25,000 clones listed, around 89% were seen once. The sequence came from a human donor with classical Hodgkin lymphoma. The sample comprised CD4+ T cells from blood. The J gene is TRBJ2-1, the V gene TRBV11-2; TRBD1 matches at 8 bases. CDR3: CASSLVGQAIQGEQFF. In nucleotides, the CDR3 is TGTGCCAGCAGCCTAGTGGGACAGGCAATACAGGGTGAGCAGTTCTTC.